This T cell receptor (beta chain) was found in a study of T cells after yellow fever vaccination. Study in general: Fractions of low cell number were prepared using SMART-Seq v4 Ultra Low Input.

For TCR, cDNA came from 5'RACE template switching, which added a universal primer site and UMIs. TCRdb itself ran the 5' RACE reads through MiXCR, one entry per CDR3 protein. The table records some 600,000 distinct CDR3 sequences, around 12% of them present only once. V lost 7 bases and J lost 1, with 11 bases in between. The CDR3 consists of 15 residues. This clonotype was seen repeatedly, ten times or more. Antigen unknown. Findings of the study overall: The appearance of a small share of clonotypes in both CD4 and CD8 compartments was observed. Re-detected after boosting: most primary clones, 96% of CD4 and about 85% of CD8.

The sample was PBMCs, taken on the day of the yellow fever booster vaccination. The sequence was collected from a man aged 25 to 45 who received the YFV17D yellow fever vaccine. The V call is TRBV12-3 or TRBV12-4, the J call TRBJ2-6; D is unclear. CDR3 DNA: TGTGCCAGCACCCTCCCGGGTTCTGGGGCCAACGTCCTGACTTTC. Translated: CASTLPGSGANVLTF.